Sequencing of this T cell receptor (beta chain) was carried out in a study of T cell changes during pregnancy in multiple sclerosis (dated by TCRdb to the late 2010s). Turning to the overall study: Changes in the T cell repertoire over the course of pregnancy were examined in this study in women with multiple sclerosis.

The receptor library was made with the immunoSEQ multiplex PCR assay. In its TCRdb copy, this immuneACCESS table keeps in-frame sequences only and misses some clones. Where compared with another copy, unresolved V genes explain less than half of these, and the others have no known cause. The sample yields about 100,000 clones; around 93% were counted once. The ten largest clones capture around 0.96% of the sample. A note on this clone: The antigen it binds to is not known. No much larger clonotype is one base removed from it; base qualities were not supplied.

The CDR3 sequence holds 16 residues, the cysteine and phenylalanine included. Here the CDR3 DNA is all that survives: 48 bases in frame from base 1. CDR1 is given as MDHEN and CDR2 as SYDVKM, both from the germline V gene. Trimming takes 4 bases from V and 5 bases from J, and the germline ends sit 18 bases apart. This receptor was identified in a female donor with multiple sclerosis, enrolled in a pregnancy study. The sample here was peripheral blood, taken before pregnancy. The chain is encoded by TRBV28 joined to TRBJ1-5; TRBD1 is a weak D gene call, 6 bases matching. The CDR3 sequence is CASSWRRGRKDQPQHF. The sequenced DNA is TGTGCCAGCAGTTGGAGGCGGGGGCGAAAAGATCAGCCCCAGCATTTT.